This TCR beta chain originates from a study of blood T cell repertoires in COVID-19. Original handling: Estimated nucleated cell counts came from reference gene primer amplification. This table comes from immunoSEQ multiplex PCR, and its TCRdb copy is limited to in-frame clones, with some not included. V and J calls and clone size are given by that table; D and trimming were obtained from the DNA. The profile shows 240,000 or so clones, around 81% of them singletons. With 3 bases removed from V and 7 bases from J, the gap between germline ends came to 15 bases. This CDR3 is built from 14 residues. The germline CDR1 and CDR2 sequences are WNHNN and SYGVQD (reference sequence).

The chain carries TRBV10-1 and TRBJ2-5, with D possibly matching TRBD1 (6 bases). The sample comprised peripheral blood. The TCR sequence derives from a man aged 25-45 years who had recovered from COVID-19. CDR3 residues: CASSDRDITGTQYF. The CDR3 DNA follows: TGCGCCAGCAGTGACCGGGACATAACCGGGACCCAGTACTTC.